The sequence of this T cell receptor beta chain was determined in a study of CD8 T cells in Susac syndrome. Study context: Eight or nine of the sequenced Susac syndrome patients were in remission, and five or six had active disease. Study-wide results and caveats: Roughly 5 Susac-specific public clones appeared in CD8+ TEMRA repertoires, and some 15 in total CD8+ repertoires.

Worth noting for this clonotype: What it binds is not known.

Germline assignment: CDR1 SGHRS and CDR2 YFSETQ. The CDR3 is 18 amino acids. With 3 bases clipped from V and 1 base from J, the junction kept 13 bases outside the gene matches. Random hexamers primed reverse transcription of about 0.5 to 1 ug RNA. MiXCR, run by TCRdb on the immunoSEQ multiplex PCR reads, gives a single entry per CDR3 protein. The table shows tens of thousands of distinct CDR3 sequences, with around 94% occurring only once. CD8+ and CD4+ T cells circulating in blood were sequenced for TCR beta. This TCR was sampled from a human donor with Susac syndrome. Sequencing was carried out using CD8+ T cells from PBMCs. The V and J genes are TRBV5-1 and TRBJ2-5, with 9 bases lining up with TRBD2. CDR3 coding DNA: TGCGCCAGCAGCTGGAGTATTGATAGCGGGGGATTCCAAGAGACCCAGTACTTC. Its protein is CASSWSIDSGGFQETQYF.